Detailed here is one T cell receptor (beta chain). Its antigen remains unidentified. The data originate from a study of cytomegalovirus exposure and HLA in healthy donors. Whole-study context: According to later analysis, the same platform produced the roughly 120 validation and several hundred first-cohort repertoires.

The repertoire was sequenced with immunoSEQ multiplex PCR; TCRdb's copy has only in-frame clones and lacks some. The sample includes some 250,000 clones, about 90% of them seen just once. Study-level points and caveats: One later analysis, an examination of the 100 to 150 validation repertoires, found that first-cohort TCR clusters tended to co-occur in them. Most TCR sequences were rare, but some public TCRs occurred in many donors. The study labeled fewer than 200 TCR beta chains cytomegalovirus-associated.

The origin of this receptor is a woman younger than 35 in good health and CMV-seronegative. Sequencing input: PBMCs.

CDR3 residues: CASSHKQGALLFGANVLTF. The CDR3 nucleotides are TGTGCCAGCAGCCACAAACAGGGGGCGCTTCTCTTTGGGGCCAACGTCCTGACTTTC. The chain combines TRBV14 with TRBJ2-6, with TRBD1 matching 9 bases. The CDR3 spans 19 residues. CDR1 is SGHDN and CDR2 is FVKESK in the germline V gene. With V trimmed by 3 bases and J by 3 bases, 12 bases remained unmatched.